The text below deals with one T cell receptor (beta chain). The length of the CDR3 is 19 residues. The ends were cut back, 1 base at V and 0 bases at J, with 18 bases in the middle. CDR1 and CDR2 from the germline V gene are MGHRA and YSYEKL. The data were taken from a study of response to subunit inactivated influenza vaccine. Using its own MiXCR run on the RT-PCR reads, TCRdb lists one record per CDR3 protein. The data contain some 150,000 distinct CDR3 sequences, more than 10% of them seen just once; the ten biggest clones take up roughly 29%. These data also formed part of another study, on T cells expressing NK-cell markers. According to that study: A 5'RACE template switching approach incorporating UMIs was used to make TCR beta cDNA. Sorted T-cell subsets CD3+CD56+NKG2C+, CD3+CD56+NKG2C- and CD3+CD56-NKG2C+ were TCR beta-sequenced. Among eight sequenced donors, seven carried HCMV seropositivity while one was seronegative. The share of CD8+ T cells held by dominant NKG2C+ clonotypes was about 1.0-8% in about 6 donors.

The receptor was derived from a man between 50 and 59 years old who received an inactivated influenza vaccine. The rearrangement uses TRBV4-1 and TRBJ1-4; D possibly corresponds to TRBD1 (6 bases). Here the sequenced sample was CD8+ T cells sorted from PBMCs, taken less than 13 days after vaccination. CDR3 in DNA: TGCGCCAGCAGCCAAGTTCCCAGGGGCCCAGAAGCAACTAATGAAAAACTGTTTTTT. As protein: CASSQVPRGPEATNEKLFF.